The entry that follows covers one T cell receptor beta chain sequence. Its antigen is not identified. This CDR3 has 14 amino acids. Germline CDR1 and CDR2: SGHTA and FQGNSA. V gave up 4 bases and J gave up 8 bases; unmatched junction bases: 7. The data belong to a study of cytomegalovirus exposure and HLA in healthy donors. Study results and caveats: In an earlier analysis, about 87% or about 30%: the productive usage of most TCR beta V segments. Reportedly, diagnosis of cytomegalovirus status by the classifier showed high specificity and sensitivity.

60 Vbeta and 13 Jbeta primers were used in PCR. Some clones are missing from TCRdb's copy, which holds only in-frame ones; the method was immunoSEQ multiplex PCR. The data hold 250,000 to 350,000 clones, with more than 80% observed a single time. Material for sequencing was PBMCs. This chain uses TRBV7-2 with TRBJ1-4; TRBD1 aligns across 7 bases. The source is a man aged 40-55 years in good health and CMV-seropositive. The CDR3 DNA is TGTGCCAGCAGCTCGCGACAGGGCCCGGAAAAACTGTTTTTT. Translating gives CASSSRQGPEKLFF.